A single sample is the source of the 18 T cell receptor beta chains below, sequenced in a study of technical replicates of blood from a few donors. Data came from immunoSEQ multiplex PCR; TCRdb stores just in-frame clones and leaves some out. The data show about 59,000 clones, around 93% seen once. The sample was PBMCs. These receptors were obtained from a human donor in good health. Some clones in this sample may be carry-over from other donors' samples.

The gene calls are TRBV4-1 and TRBJ1-2, with 7 positions matching TRBD1. From germline, CDR1 is MGHRA and CDR2 YSYEKL. CDR3 length: 15 amino acids. Trimming cost V 4 bases and J 0 bases; bases outside gene matches: 5. CDR3 sequence (DNA): TGCGCCAGCAGCCCGGGACAGCTAACTAACTATGGCTACACCTTC. It yields the protein CASSPGQLTNYGYTF.

The CDR3 nucleotides are TGCGCCAGCAGCGTACAGGCTTCTAATGAAAAACTGTTTTTT. As protein: CASSVQASNEKLFF. This chain links TRBV5-1 with TRBJ1-4; tentatively, D is TRBD1 (5 bases). V was trimmed by 4 bases and J by 3 bases, leaving 10 bases between them. This CDR3 is 14 amino acids long. Germline assignment: CDR1 SGHRS and CDR2 YFSETQ.

The gene calls are TRBV9 and TRBJ2-3; D is perhaps TRBD2 (6 bases). Trimming pared 4 bases from V and 4 bases from J, leaving 19 bases between. The CDR3 spans 16 residues. Germline V gives CDR1 SGDLS, CDR2 YYNGEE. The CDR3 nucleotides read TGTGCCAGCAGCCCTGCCCCGGGACTGATGGCAGATACGCAGTATTTT. Translating gives CASSPAPGLMADTQYF.

This clone has only a few counts. The rearrangement uses TRBV6-5 and TRBJ2-7; the match to TRBD2 covers 8 bases. The germline V gene encodes CDR1 MNHEY and CDR2 SVGAGI. The CDR3 extends over 15 amino acids. Germline trimming cut 4 bases from V and 1 base from J; bases unmatched to any gene: 6. The CDR3 here is CASSSSGSMSYEQYF. CDR3 coding DNA: TGTGCCAGCAGTTCCAGCGGGAGTATGTCCTACGAGCAGTACTTC.

This rearrangement joins TRBV27 to TRBJ2-1; perhaps TRBD2 as D (6 bases). Germline V gives CDR1 MNHEY, CDR2 SMNVEV (reference sequence). The CDR3 consists of 15 residues. Trimming pared 3 bases from V and 2 bases from J, leaving 11 bases between. In DNA form, the CDR3 reads TGTGCCAGCAGTTTTATGTCGGGGGCCTACAATGAGCAGTTCTTC. Protein sequence: CASSFMSGAYNEQFF.

The genes are TRBV6-6 and TRBJ2-2; 8 bases agree with TRBD2. Germline CDR1 reads MNHNY; CDR2 reads SVGAGI (reference sequence). The J segment lost 5 bases and the V segment lost 5 bases, leaving 10 bases of the junction unmatched. There are 16 residues in the CDR3. CDR3 in DNA: TGTGCCAGCAGTCCTCCGGTTGCGGGGGGAACCGGGGAGCTGTTTTTT. Translation: CASSPPVAGGTGELFF.

This sequence joins TRBV7-6 and TRBJ2-3; 11 nucleotides line up with TRBD2. The CDR3 runs 15 residues. Germline values: CDR1 SGHVS, CDR2 FNYEAQ. J was trimmed by 8 bases and V by 4 bases; bases with no gene match: 8. CDR3 sequence (DNA): TGTGCCAGCAGCTCCTTAGCGGGAGGGCCCCGTACGCAGTATTTT. Translated: CASSSLAGGPRTQYF.

This rearrangement joins TRBV6-4 to TRBJ2-1; no firm D call. The CDR3 is 14 residues long. V was pared by 5 bases and J by 6 bases, with 14 bases between. The germline gives CDR1 MRHNA, CDR2 SNTAGT. The CDR3 here is CASSHGGPSNEQFF. CDR3 nucleotide sequence: TGTGCCAGCAGTCACGGCGGCCCGAGCAATGAGCAGTTCTTC.

V gene TRBV19 combines with J gene TRBJ1-2; D gene ambiguous. V was shortened by 6 bases and J by 1 base, with 12 bases between the two germline ends. The CDR3 loop spans 14 amino acids. Germline values: CDR1 LNHDA, CDR2 SQIVND (reference sequence). CDR3: CASSKLTLNYGYTF. The CDR3, as DNA: TGTGCCAGTAGCAAACTGACACTTAACTATGGCTACACCTTC.

V usage is TRBV29-1 and J usage is TRBJ1-2; D is possibly TRBD1 (6 bases). This CDR3 contains 13 residues. Germline lookup yields CDR1 SQVTM and CDR2 ANQGSEA. Trimming pared 6 bases from V and 4 bases from J, leaving 15 bases between. The CDR3 sequence is CSVSPARGYGYTF. The CDR3 DNA sequence: TGCAGCGTCTCACCGGCCAGGGGCTATGGCTACACCTTC.

This clone was detected only once. V gene TRBV27 combines with J gene TRBJ2-7; 8 nucleotides agree with TRBD1. This CDR3 contains 13 residues. The J segment lost 3 bases and the V segment lost 6 bases, leaving 4 bases of the junction unmatched. Looked up from germline, CDR1 is MNHEY and CDR2 is SMNVEV (reference sequence). The CDR3 sequence: CASRAGGRYEQYF. The DNA for the CDR3 is TGTGCCAGCAGGGCAGGGGGCCGCTACGAGCAGTACTTC.

The V gene is TRBV10-3, the J gene TRBJ2-3; a possible D gene is TRBD1 (6 bases). From germline, CDR1 is ENHRY and CDR2 SYGVKD. V was pared by 0 bases and J by 3 bases, with 10 bases between. This CDR3 comprises 15 residues. For the CDR3, the DNA is TGTGCCATCAGTGAGTCGGTCAGGGGTACAGATACGCAGTATTTT. This sequence encodes CAISESVRGTDTQYF.

This sequence joins TRBV4-3 and TRBJ2-1; D unclear. There are 14 residues in the CDR3. From germline, CDR1 is LGHNA and CDR2 YSLEER. V lost 4 bases, J lost 6 bases, and 13 bases lay in between. In DNA form, the CDR3 reads TGCGCCAGCAGCCTAAGCTCTAGAACCAATGAGCAGTTCTTC. Translated: CASSLSSRTNEQFF.

The chain has TRBV19 and TRBJ2-1, with 10 nucleotides matching TRBD2. Unmatched junction bases numbered 3, after V lost 5 bases and J lost 2 bases. Germline V gene data show CDR1 as LNHDA and CDR2 as SQIVND (reference sequence). The CDR3 sequence is 15 residues long. CDR3 sequence (DNA): TGTGCCAGTAGTCCCCTAGCGGGAGCCTACAATGAGCAGTTCTTC. Protein product: CASSPLAGAYNEQFF.

V gene TRBV6-6 combines with J gene TRBJ1-5; possibly TRBD1 for D (6 bases). V was pared by 2 bases and J by 0 bases, with 8 bases between. Germline V lookup: CDR1 MNHNY, CDR2 SVGAGI (reference sequence). This CDR3 is built from 15 residues. The CDR3 nucleotides read TGTGCCAGCAGTTACGGACAGTATAGCAATCAGCCCCAGCATTTT. This codes for CASSYGQYSNQPQHF.

The chain employs TRBV5-1 and TRBJ2-2; perhaps TRBD1 as D (5 bases). Trimming took 0 bases from V and 0 from J, leaving 6 bases between them. Germline V gene data show CDR1 as SGHRS and CDR2 as YFSETQ. CDR3 length: 15 residues. The CDR3 spells CASSLEGPNTGELFF. Here the CDR3 DNA reads TGCGCCAGCAGCTTGGAGGGGCCGAACACCGGGGAGCTGTTTTTT.

There are a few counts of this clone. This chain links TRBV18 with TRBJ1-5; D gene uncertain. CDR3 length: 16 residues. V was shortened by 6 bases and J by 5 bases, with 20 bases between the two germline ends. Looked up from germline, CDR1 is KGHSH and CDR2 is LQKENI. CDR3 sequence (DNA): TGTGCCAGCTCCCCCGCGAGCCCCCGGGGTTATCAGCCCCAGCATTTT. This gives the protein CASSPASPRGYQPQHF.

The chain carries TRBV9 and TRBJ1-2; D uncertain. In germline, CDR1 is SGDLS, CDR2 YYNGEE. V dropped 0 bases and J dropped 0 bases, with 9 bases sitting between them. The CDR3 runs to 15 residues. The CDR3 coding sequence is TGTGCCAGCAGCGTAGGTGCAGGAACTAACTATGGCTACACCTTC. Amino acid sequence: CASSVGAGTNYGYTF.